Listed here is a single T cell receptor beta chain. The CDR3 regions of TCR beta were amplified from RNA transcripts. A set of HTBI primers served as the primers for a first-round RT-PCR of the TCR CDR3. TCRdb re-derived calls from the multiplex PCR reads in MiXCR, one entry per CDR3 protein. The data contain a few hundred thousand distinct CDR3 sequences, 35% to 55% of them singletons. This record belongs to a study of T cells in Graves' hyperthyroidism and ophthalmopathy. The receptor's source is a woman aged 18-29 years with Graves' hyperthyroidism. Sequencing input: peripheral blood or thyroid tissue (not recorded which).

CDR3 sequence reads: CSARGLAGQAQGEQYF. DNA of the CDR3: TGCAGTGCTAGAGGTCTAGCGGGACAAGCACAGGGCGAGCAGTACTTC. The chain uses TRBV20-1 and TRBJ2-7; 9 bases align to TRBD2. V was clipped by 1 base and J by 6 bases; unmatched bases: 13. Per the germline V gene, CDR1 is DFQATT and CDR2 is SNEGSKA (reference sequence). The CDR3 loop spans 16 amino acids.